The 17 T cell receptor beta chains below come from one sample, sequenced in a study of blood T cell repertoires in COVID-19. TCRdb's copy holds only in-frame clones and misses some; the assay was immunoSEQ multiplex PCR. The sample has around 450,000 clones, around 90% seen once; the top ten hold under 2%. The specimen was PBMCs or T cells enriched from blood (not recorded which). The receptor source for this set is a woman aged 18-29 years with acute COVID-19.

This chain uses TRBV21-1 with TRBJ1-2; the table calls TRBD1, which could not be checked here. TRBV21-1 is a pseudogene. The CDR3 is made up of 15 amino acids. The CDR3, as DNA: TGTGCCAGCAGCAAAAAATTTCTTGGGACAGATGGCTACACCTTC. Translating it yields CASSKKFLGTDGYTF.

This clone was seen a single time. This chain connects TRBV28 to TRBJ1-5; D might be TRBD1 (5 bases). Germline V CDR1 and CDR2: MDHEN, SYDVKM. V lost 3 bases and J 6 bases, leaving 12 bases between the germline ends. The CDR3 totals 14 residues. The CDR3 sequence is CASSLGGLGQPQHF. The CDR3 nucleotides read TGTGCCAGCAGTTTGGGGGGTCTCGGTCAGCCCCAGCATTTT.

This chain connects TRBV20-1 to TRBJ2-3; TRBD2 matches at 10 bases. Germline CDR1 reads DFQATT; CDR2 reads SNEGSKA (reference sequence). V shed 3 bases, J shed 0 bases, and the junction held 9 bases outside the gene matches. This CDR3 is 17 amino acids long. CDR3 loop: CSASRASGGHSTDTQYF. The CDR3 DNA sequence: TGCAGTGCTAGTAGGGCTAGCGGGGGCCATAGCACAGATACGCAGTATTTT.

The chain couples TRBV11-2 to TRBJ1-3; perhaps TRBD1 as D (6 bases). The V and J ends lost 3 bases and 9 bases respectively, with 18 bases between them. Germline CDR1 reads SGHAT; CDR2 reads FQNNGV. The CDR3 consists of 15 residues. The CDR3 sequence is CASSFLAKQGATIYF. As DNA, the CDR3 is TGTGCCAGCAGCTTTCTGGCGAAACAGGGAGCCACCATATATTTT. Variable domain in full (rest from reference TRBV11-2 and TRBJ1-3): EAGVAQSPRYKIIEKRQSVAFWCNPISGHATLYWYQQILGQGPKLLIQFQNNGVVDDSQLPKDRFSAERLKGVDSTLKIQPAKLEDSAVYLCASSFLAKQGATIYFGEGSWLTVV.

The chain carries TRBV12-3 or TRBV12-4 and TRBJ2-1; D remains ambiguous. Between the trimmed V and J ends, which lost 1 base and 13 bases, there was a span of 8 bases. CDR3 length: 11 amino acids. The CDR3 here is CASSLGGIQFF. The CDR3 DNA is TGTGCCAGCAGTTTAGGTGGCATTCAGTTCTTC.

The chain recombines TRBV9 with TRBJ1-2; D is perhaps TRBD1 (5 bases). V shed 0 bases and J shed 3 bases, with 6 bases lying between them. This CDR3 region has 13 residues. Germline assignment: CDR1 SGDLS and CDR2 YYNGEE. The CDR3 DNA reads as TGTGCCAGCAGCGTAGCCAGGGACTATGGCTACACCTTC. Its translation: CASSVARDYGYTF.

The chain links TRBV19 to TRBJ2-7, with 10 bases lining up with TRBD2. With 3 bases clipped from V and 4 bases from J, the junction kept 6 bases outside the gene matches. The V gene's germline CDR1 is LNHDA and CDR2 SQIVND (reference sequence). The CDR3 contains 15 residues. CDR3 region: CASSMKLAGSYEQYF. Here the CDR3 DNA reads TGTGCCAGTAGTATGAAACTAGCGGGGTCATACGAGCAGTACTTC.

V and J are TRBV29-1 and TRBJ1-1; D remains ambiguous. Germline assignment: CDR1 SQVTM and CDR2 ANQGSEA. The CDR3 length is 10 residues. Trimming left V 0 bases short and J 7 bases short, with 3 bases between. CDR3 amino acids: CSVEDFEAFF. CDR3 nucleotide sequence: TGCAGCGTTGAAGACTTTGAAGCTTTCTTT.

The chain couples TRBV7-3 to TRBJ1-6; D is ambiguous. CDR1 is SGHTA, CDR2 FQGTGA, per germline. The CDR3 length is 14 residues. V lost 1 base to trimming and J lost 8 bases, with 9 bases between them. This CDR3 reads CASSLIGQHSPLHF. The CDR3 nucleotides are TGTGCCAGCAGCTTAATTGGGCAGCATTCACCCCTCCACTTT.

V gene TRBV10-3 combines with J gene TRBJ1-1; D is possibly TRBD1 (6 bases). CDR1 and CDR2 (germline): ENHRY, SYGVKD. CDR3 size: 13 residues. V lost 6 bases, J lost 5 bases, and 13 bases lay in between. CDR3 in DNA: TGTGCCATCAGGCAGGGGCAAGGAACTGAAGCTTTCTTT. Translated, it gives CAIRQGQGTEAFF.

This clone was detected once. The chain carries TRBV27 and TRBJ1-6, with 7 positions matching TRBD1. This CDR3 contains 15 residues. CDR1 and CDR2 from the germline V gene are MNHEY and SMNVEV (reference sequence). J gave up 8 bases and V 0 bases, and 4 bases lay outside the gene matches. CDR3 nucleotide sequence: TGTGCCAGCAGTTTATCGGGACAGTTCGATTCACCCCTCCACTTT. This translates into CASSLSGQFDSPLHF.

The chain recombines TRBV10-3 with TRBJ1-4; the D gene is possibly TRBD1 (5 bases). The V gene's germline CDR1 is ENHRY and CDR2 SYGVKD. V was clipped by 9 bases and J by 4 bases, with 9 bases between them. This CDR3 spans 12 amino acids. The CDR3 bases are TGTGCCATTCAGGGCCATAATGAAAAACTGTTTTTT. This sequence encodes CAIQGHNEKLFF.

The rearrangement uses TRBV5-4 and TRBJ2-5, with 8 nucleotides matching TRBD1. The CDR3 length is 15 residues. Germline V CDR1 and CDR2: SGHNT, YYREEE (reference sequence). V dropped 4 bases and J dropped 5; count of bases not matched to a gene: 10. The CDR3 spells CASSRQGAWGETQYF. CDR3 sequence (DNA): TGTGCCAGCAGCCGCCAGGGGGCGTGGGGGGAGACCCAGTACTTC.

There are a few counts of this clone. This chain joins TRBV7-3 and TRBJ2-2; weak D call: TRBD1 (6 bases). The V end was cut by 5 bases, the J end by 7 bases, with 14 bases between. CDR1 SGHTA and CDR2 FQGTGA come from the germline V gene. The CDR3 loop spans 14 amino acids. The chain's CDR3 is CASSLYRVHGELFF. DNA for the CDR3: TGTGCCAGCAGCCTATACAGGGTTCACGGGGAGCTGTTTTTT.

This clone was seen more than once but under ten times. The V gene is TRBV19, the J gene TRBJ1-5; 7 bases map to TRBD1. This CDR3 is built from 13 residues. Germline lookup yields CDR1 LNHDA and CDR2 SQIVND (reference sequence). V trimming: 5 bases; J trimming: 4 bases; junction bases outside the gene matches: 2. The CDR3 DNA follows: TGTGCCAGTAGTCCAGGGGGGAATCAGCCCCAGCATTTT. This codes for CASSPGGNQPQHF.

The V gene is TRBV5-5, the J gene TRBJ1-6; D is possibly TRBD1 (5 bases). The V gene's germline CDR1 is SGHKS and CDR2 YYEKEE (reference sequence). The CDR3 consists of 15 residues. With 0 bases removed from V and 9 bases from J, the gap between germline ends came to 13 bases. The CDR3 here is CASSLGQGLGSPLHF. The DNA for the CDR3 is TGTGCCAGCAGCTTGGGGCAGGGACTTGGTTCACCCCTCCACTTT.

Comments on this clone: The same CDR3 can be traced to other DNA sequences in this sample. The chain couples TRBV18 to TRBJ2-7; 13 bases are a match to TRBD2. The CDR3 sequence is 15 residues long. V gave up 4 bases and J gave up 1 base; unmatched junction bases: 1. Looked up from germline, CDR1 is KGHSH and CDR2 is LQKENI. In nucleotides, the CDR3 is TGTGCCAGCTCACGGACTAGCGGGAGTTCCTACGAGCAGTACTTC. Its protein is CASSRTSGSSYEQYF.